The 13 T cell receptor beta chains presented below share a single source sample, sequenced in a study of shared clonotypes between healthy human individuals. Clones were read by immunoSEQ multiplex PCR, and TCRdb kept only the in-frame ones, dropping some. Here the sample spans nearly 500,000 clones, 70% to 80% being singletons. Sequences were obtained from PBMCs. The receptors here all came from a woman in her thirties or forties in good health. Some clones in this sample may be carry-over from other donors' samples.

The CDR3 spells CASSPLAGTYNEQFF. The CDR3 nucleotides are TGTGCCAGCAGCCCACTAGCGGGAACCTACAATGAGCAGTTCTTC. This chain links TRBV11-2 with TRBJ2-1; TRBD2 aligns across 10 bases. This CDR3 contains 15 residues. Germline lookup yields CDR1 SGHAT and CDR2 FQNNGV. The trim removed 5 bases at V and 2 bases at J, leaving 3 bases unmatched.

The gene calls are TRBV4-3 and TRBJ2-7; no firm D call. The length of the CDR3 is 15 residues. CDR1 is LGHNA, CDR2 YSLEER, per germline. V lost 4 bases, J lost 2 bases, and 15 bases lay in between. CDR3 in amino acids: CASSLKLTRTYEQYF. The DNA for the CDR3 is TGCGCCAGCAGCCTCAAATTGACCCGAACCTACGAGCAGTACTTC.

The CDR3: CATANPASPLTDTQYF. CDR3 coding DNA: TGTGCCACCGCTAACCCCGCCAGCCCCCTAACAGATACGCAGTATTTT. The V call is TRBV28, the J call TRBJ2-3, with D unclear. Germline V gene lookup returns CDR1 MDHEN and CDR2 SYDVKM. The CDR3 has 16 residues. V lost 10 bases, J lost 3 bases, and 23 bases lay in between. The full variable domain, with the rest looked up from reference TRBV28 and TRBJ2-3, is DVKVTQSSRYLVKRTGEKVFLECVQDMDHENMFWYRQDPGLGLRLIYFSYDVKMKEKGDIPEGYSVSREKKERFSLILESASTNQTSMYLCATANPASPLTDTQYFGPGTRLTVL.

The genes are TRBV29-1 and TRBJ2-5, with TRBD2 matching over 10 bases. V was clipped by 3 bases and J by 8 bases; unmatched bases: 12. CDR1 is SQVTM, CDR2 ANQGSEA, per germline. The CDR3 has 15 residues. The CDR3 DNA sequence: TGCAGCGTTGAGAATGTAGCGGGGGGCTGGGGTACCCAGTACTTC. Protein product: CSVENVAGGWGTQYF.

The rearrangement uses TRBV4-3 and TRBJ1-4; TRBD1 matches at 7 bases. Looked up from germline, CDR1 is LGHNA and CDR2 is YSLEER. The CDR3 contains 16 residues. V was pared by 3 bases and J by 0 bases, with 4 bases of the junction left unmatched. Written as DNA, the CDR3 is TGCGCCAGCAGCCAGGACACAGGGGCAACTAATGAAAAACTGTTTTTT. Protein sequence: CASSQDTGATNEKLFF.

The CDR3 loop reads CAWSVGLTEGEQYF. The CDR3 bases are TGTGCCTGGAGTGTAGGCCTTACGGAAGGAGAGCAGTACTTC. V gene TRBV30 combines with J gene TRBJ2-5; D gene uncertain. V was cut by 0 bases and J by 11 bases, with 19 bases left in between. CDR3 length: 14 residues. CDR1 and CDR2 (germline): GTSNPN, SVGIG (reference sequence).

About this clone itself: This may be a read error: a much more frequent sequence differs by one nucleotide. Other DNA sequences in this specimen translate into the identical CDR3. The J gene is TRBJ2-2, the V gene TRBV11-2; D possibly corresponds to TRBD2 (6 bases). V lost 4 bases and J 8 bases, leaving 8 bases between the germline ends. Looked up from germline, CDR1 is SGHAT and CDR2 is FQNNGV. The CDR3 covers 12 residues. The CDR3 sequence is CASSWGTGELFF. Written as DNA, the CDR3 is TGTGCCAGCAGCTGGGGGACTGGGGAGCTGTTTTTT.

V and J are TRBV25-1 and TRBJ1-4, with 7 bases aligning to TRBD1. Trimming took 3 bases from V and 6 from J; bases not matched to a gene: 10. Germline values: CDR1 MGHDK, CDR2 SYGVNS. CDR3 size: 16 residues. As DNA, the CDR3 is TGTGCCAGCAGTGACGGCCCAGGGGGAGTGGATGAAAAACTGTTTTTT. Protein product: CASSDGPGGVDEKLFF.

This chain uses TRBV19 with TRBJ2-2; 8 bases are a match to TRBD2. This CDR3 spans 15 amino acids. V gave up 3 bases and J gave up 3 bases; unmatched junction bases: 3. The germline gives CDR1 LNHDA, CDR2 SQIVND (reference sequence). Here the CDR3 reads CASSIPTSDTGELFF. For the CDR3, the DNA is TGTGCCAGTAGTATCCCGACTAGCGACACCGGGGAGCTGTTTTTT.

V and J are TRBV6-1 and TRBJ2-1, with D perhaps matching TRBD2 (7 bases). The CDR3 length is 16 residues. V was pared by 1 base and J by 4 bases, with 14 bases between. CDR1 is MNHNS and CDR2 is SASEGT in the germline V gene. The CDR3 sequence is CASSEVPAGTYNEQFF. CDR3 DNA: TGTGCCAGCAGTGAAGTCCCAGCGGGGACATACAATGAGCAGTTCTTC.

This chain links TRBV23-1 with TRBJ2-1, with a possible D match to TRBD2 (6 bases). TRBV23-1 is designated an ORF whose function remains uncertain. The V end was cut by 0 bases, the J end by 0 bases, with 18 bases between. CDR3 length: 19 residues. CDR3 region: CASSQSLGRLANSYNEQFF. The DNA of the CDR3 is TGCGCCAGCAGTCAATCATTAGGGCGGCTAGCGAACTCCTACAATGAGCAGTTCTTC.

Concerning this clone itself: Given the absence of the conserved phenylalanine or tryptophan at the CDR3 end, a read error is likely. This chain connects TRBV28 to TRBJ1-4, with no clear D. The germline gives CDR1 MDHEN, CDR2 SYDVKM. Deletions cut 10 bases from V and 0 bases from J, with 24 bases between. This CDR3 is built from 18 residues. Written as DNA, the CDR3 is TGTGCCACCCAAACGAGACTCCCGATACAGACAACTAATGAAAAACTGTTTCTT. This encodes CATQTRLPIQTTNEKLFL.

In this sample, this clone turned up once. The gene calls are TRBV30 and TRBJ1-1; 7 bases line up with TRBD1. Germline V CDR1 and CDR2: GTSNPN, SVGIG (reference sequence). J was trimmed by 8 bases and V by 3 bases; bases with no gene match: 15. The CDR3 contains 15 residues. The CDR3 DNA is TGTGCCTGGAGCGAAAGGACAGGCGGGGGAGTAGAAGCTTTCTTT. Translating gives CAWSERTGGGVEAFF.